One sample yielded the 9 T cell receptor beta chains listed below, sequenced in a study of blood T cell repertoires in COVID-19. The protocol was immunoSEQ multiplex PCR, while the TCRdb copy is restricted to in-frame clones and leaves out a portion. The table has over 30,000 clones, over 75% seen once; the top ten hold about 29%. Sequencing used peripheral blood. Source of these receptors: a man aged 80 or over with active or convalescent COVID-19.

This clone was counted a few times. V and J are TRBV4-2 and TRBJ2-7, with 9 positions matching TRBD1. V gave up 0 bases and J gave up 5 bases; unmatched junction bases: 11. Germline V lookup: CDR1 LGHNA, CDR2 YNFKEQ. The CDR3 covers 17 residues. As DNA, the CDR3 is TGTGCCAGCAGCCAAGAACCCCCAGGACAGGGGTTAGACGAGCAGTACTTC. It is translated as CASSQEPPGQGLDEQYF.

J is TRBJ1-3 and V is TRBV14, with D unresolved. Per the germline V gene, CDR1 is SGHDN and CDR2 is FVKESK. This CDR3 spans 14 amino acids. V was shortened by 5 bases and J by 2 bases, with 10 bases between the two germline ends. The CDR3 DNA reads as TGTGCCAGCAGCGTCCAGTTGACTGGAAACACCATATATTTT. Translated, it gives CASSVQLTGNTIYF.

The chain employs TRBV5-6 and TRBJ1-1, with TRBD1 matching over 7 bases. From germline, CDR1 is SGHDT and CDR2 YYEEEE. With V trimmed by 0 bases and J by 2 bases, 7 bases remained unmatched. This CDR3 has 16 residues. CDR3 amino acids: CASSLGRDSRNTEAFF. The CDR3 DNA is TGTGCCAGCAGCTTGGGACGGGACAGTAGAAACACTGAAGCTTTCTTT.

The chain combines TRBV19 with TRBJ1-5; 9 positions match TRBD1. V trimming: 4 bases; J trimming: 9 bases; junction bases outside the gene matches: 7. From germline, CDR1 is LNHDA and CDR2 SQIVND (reference sequence). The CDR3 runs 14 residues. This CDR3 reads CASSTQGAALPQHF. CDR3 DNA sequence: TGTGCCAGTAGTACACAGGGGGCGGCCCTGCCCCAGCATTTT. Together with reference TRBV19 and TRBJ1-5, the CDR3 gives the full variable domain: DGGITQSPKYLFRKEGQNVTLSCEQNLNHDAMYWYRQDPGQGLRLIYYSQIVNDFQKGDIAEGYSVSREKKESFPLTVTSAQKNPTAFYLCASSTQGAALPQHFGDGTRLSIL.

This chain links TRBV5-1 with TRBJ2-7; tentative D call: TRBD2 (6 bases). Germline CDR1 and CDR2: SGHRS and YFSETQ. Trimming left V 4 bases short and J 4 bases short, with 12 bases between. The CDR3 covers 13 residues. The DNA of the CDR3 is TGCGCCAGCAGCCCCGGTGCGGGGTACGAGCAGTACTTC. It is translated as CASSPGAGYEQYF.

This clone has just one count. The chain combines TRBV2 with TRBJ1-2; 7 bases line up with TRBD1. The CDR3 runs 14 residues. The germline V gene has CDR1 SNHLY and CDR2 FYNNEI. V shed 10 bases, J shed 0 bases, and the junction held 8 bases outside the gene matches. Written as DNA, the CDR3 is TGTGCCAATTCGACAGGGAAAGCTAACTATGGCTACACCTTC. It codes for CANSTGKANYGYTF.

CDR3 in amino acids: CASSLRKAGQGNTEAFF. The CDR3 DNA reads TGTGCCAGCAGCTTAAGAAAGGCGGGACAGGGGAACACTGAAGCTTTCTTT. This rearrangement joins TRBV14 to TRBJ1-1; 9 bases align to TRBD1. The junction had 11 bases not matched to a gene; V was cut back by 5 bases and J by 1 base. This CDR3 has 17 amino acids. From germline, CDR1 is SGHDN and CDR2 FVKESK. Full variable domain (missing parts from reference TRBV14 and TRBJ1-1): EAGVTQFPSHSVIEKGQTVTLRCDPISGHDNLYWYRRVMGKEIKFLLHFVKESKQDESGMPNNRFLAERTGGTYSTLKVQPAELEDSGVYFCASSLRKAGQGNTEAFFGQGTRLTVV.

The rearrangement joins TRBV5-4 to TRBJ1-1, with TRBD1 identical over 7 bases. The CDR3 spans 16 residues. V dropped 2 bases and J dropped 0; count of bases not matched to a gene: 7. Germline-derived CDR1 and CDR2 are SGHNT and YYREEE (reference sequence). Here the CDR3 DNA reads TGTGCCAGCAGCTTATTACAGGGGAGAATGAACACTGAAGCTTTCTTT. As protein: CASSLLQGRMNTEAFF. Full variable domain (remainder filled in from reference TRBV5-4 and TRBJ1-1): ETGVTQSPTHLIKTRGQQVTLRCSSQSGHNTVSWYQQALGQGPQFIFQYYREEENGRGNFPPRFSGLQFPNYSSELNVNALELDDSALYLCASSLLQGRMNTEAFFGQGTRLTVV.

The gene calls are TRBV3-1 (or the pseudogene TRBV3-2) and TRBJ2-4, with TRBD1 matching over 7 bases. There are 14 residues in the CDR3. Losses at the gene ends were 5 bases for V and 3 bases for J; bases not matched to a gene: 4. CDR1 LGHDT and CDR2 YNNKEL come from the germline V gene (reference sequence). DNA for the CDR3: TGTGCCAGCAGCGACAGGGCTGGCAAAAACATTCAGTACTTC. As protein: CASSDRAGKNIQYF.